These 21 T cell receptor beta chains were all obtained from the same sample, sequenced in a study of read filtering for tumor transcriptome and immune sequencing. This library used roughly 430 ng RNA and molecular barcoded adaptors spanning alpha/delta and beta/gamma chains. One entry per CDR3 protein, called by TCRdb with MiXCR from the reads. The sample consists of tens of thousands of distinct CDR3 sequences, under 20% of them appearing once. The sample taken for sequencing was a population of CD138-negative cells sorted from bone marrow. These receptors came from a donor aged 40 or over with multiple myeloma.

This clonotype was picked up many times. J is TRBJ2-1 and V is TRBV3-1, with 9 bases lining up with TRBD2. Germline V gene lookup returns CDR1 LGHDT and CDR2 YNNKEL (reference sequence). V lost 6 bases to trimming and J lost 4 bases; unmatched junction nucleotides: 7. The CDR3 runs 15 residues. The CDR3 sequence: CASSRWTSEYNEQFF. The CDR3 coding sequence is TGTGCCAGCAGTCGTTGGACTAGCGAATACAATGAGCAGTTCTTC.

This clonotype occurred a few times. V usage is TRBV12-3 or TRBV12-4 and J usage is TRBJ2-3; possibly TRBD1 for D (6 bases). The V end was cut by 6 bases, the J end by 0 bases, with 16 bases between. This CDR3 spans 16 amino acids. The CDR3 region is CASRQKGQSSTDTQYF. In DNA form, the CDR3 reads TGTGCCAGCAGACAAAAAGGACAGTCTAGCACAGATACGCAGTATTTT.

As for this clonotype: Since a much larger clone is just one base distant, this may be a read error. The J gene is TRBJ2-5, the V gene TRBV2, with no clear D. The CDR3 is 11 residues long. CDR1 is SNHLY, CDR2 FYNNEI, per germline. The CDR3 nucleotides are TGTGCCAGTGGGATCCAAGAGTCCCAGTACTTC. This gives the protein CASGIQESQYF.

This clonotype was recorded many times. The chain has TRBV18 and TRBJ1-2; no clear D. V lost 4 bases and J 2 bases, leaving 5 bases between the germline ends. The CDR3 length is 12 residues. CDR1 and CDR2 (germline): KGHSH, LQKENI. Here the CDR3 reads CASSRDNYGYTF. CDR3 sequence (DNA): TGTGCCAGCTCACGAGACAACTATGGCTACACCTTC.

This clonotype was counted at least ten times. The chain joins TRBV12-3 or TRBV12-4 to TRBJ1-2; maybe TRBD1 (6 bases). The CDR3 totals 15 residues. Trimming cost V 1 base and J 2 bases, with 11 bases left between them. In DNA form, the CDR3 reads TGTGCCAGCAGTTTAGAACAGGGAGCAAACTATGGCTACACCTTC. This encodes CASSLEQGANYGYTF.

This clonotype was picked up one time. This sequence is one base from a far larger clone and is likely a read error. The chain is built from TRBV5-4 and TRBJ2-1; the D gene is possibly TRBD1 (5 bases). The CDR3 runs to 16 residues. The germline CDR1 and CDR2 sequences are SGHNT and YYREEE (reference sequence). With 4 bases removed from V and 4 bases from J, the gap between germline ends came to 18 bases. The CDR3 sequence is CASSRKGQLIYNEQFF. The CDR3 DNA reads TGTGCCAGCAGCCGCAAGGGGCAGCTTATTTACAATGAGCAGTTCTTC.

This clonotype was counted ten times or more. This chain uses TRBV7-9 with TRBJ1-4; the D gene is possibly TRBD1 (5 bases). The germline V and J ends were trimmed by 5 bases and 4 bases, with 11 bases remaining between them. This CDR3 spans 14 amino acids. The germline CDR1 and CDR2 sequences are SEHNR and FQNEAQ (reference sequence). CDR3 residues: CASSHRQNNEKLFF. CDR3 DNA sequence: TGTGCCAGCAGCCACCGACAGAATAATGAAAAACTGTTTTTT.

Remarks on this clonotype: One end of the junction fails to match germline, which may point to a read error. The J gene is TRBJ2-2, the V gene TRBV27; D possibly corresponds to TRBD2 (5 bases). The CDR3 length is 16 residues. Germline lookup yields CDR1 MNHEY and CDR2 SMNVEV (reference sequence). CDR3 in amino acids: CASSSLWGTNTGELSF. The CDR3 DNA sequence: TGTGCCAGCAGTTCCTTATGGGGTACGAACACCGGGGAGCTGTCTTTT.

This sequence joins TRBV7-3 and TRBJ2-2, with 7 bases matching TRBD1. V shed 5 bases and J 6 bases; nucleotides not matched to a gene: 3. From germline, CDR1 is SGHTA and CDR2 FQGTGA. The length of the CDR3 is 13 residues. The CDR3 protein is CASSPQGPGELFF. The CDR3 coding sequence is TGTGCCAGCAGCCCACAGGGGCCCGGGGAGCTGTTTTTT. Full variable domain (missing parts from reference TRBV7-3 and TRBJ2-2): GAGVSQTPSNKVTEKGKYVELRCDPISGHTALYWYRQSLGQGPEFLIYFQGTGAADDSGLPNDRFFAVRPEGSVSTLKIQRTERGDSAVYLCASSPQGPGELFFGEGSRLTVL.

Points on this clonotype: The conserved closing phenylalanine or tryptophan is absent in this CDR3, likely reflecting a read error. This chain connects TRBV7-2 to TRBJ2-2, with 8 nucleotides matching TRBD1. This CDR3 spans 16 amino acids. Germline V lookup: CDR1 SGHTA, CDR2 FQGNSA. The CDR3 reads CASGLRPGGRAGELFS. The CDR3 DNA reads as TGTGCCAGCGGCTTACGGCCAGGGGGCAGGGCCGGGGAGCTGTTTTCT.

This clonotype appeared many times. V and J are TRBV28 and TRBJ2-3; D perhaps matches TRBD2 (7 bases). Trimming took 3 bases from V and 0 from J, leaving 10 bases between them. The length of the CDR3 is 15 residues. The germline V gene encodes CDR1 MDHEN and CDR2 SYDVKM. The CDR3 DNA reads TGTGCCAGCAGTTTTGCGGGGGCCAGCACAGATACGCAGTATTTT. The encoded protein is CASSFAGASTDTQYF.

This clonotype showed up many times. The chain has TRBV25-1 and TRBJ2-1, with 9 bases lining up with TRBD1. The CDR3 has 15 amino acids. V lost 5 bases to trimming and J lost 10 bases; unmatched junction nucleotides: 12. The V gene's germline CDR1 is MGHDK and CDR2 SYGVNS. In nucleotides, the CDR3 is TGTGCCAGCAGTCCCCCTCAACAGGGGGCAAAAGAGCAGTTCTTC. Its translation is CASSPPQQGAKEQFF.

In this sample, this clonotype turned up many times. V is TRBV20-1 and J is TRBJ2-7; no reliable D call. V shed 4 bases and J shed 2 bases, with 9 bases lying between them. The CDR3 covers 12 residues. Germline V gene lookup returns CDR1 DFQATT and CDR2 SNEGSKA (reference sequence). CDR3: CSANSGPYEQYF. As DNA, the CDR3 is TGCAGTGCTAACTCCGGGCCCTACGAGCAGTACTTC.

This clonotype was seen ten or more times. The chain links TRBV5-6 to TRBJ2-1, with D perhaps matching TRBD2 (6 bases). The CDR3 has 13 amino acids. Trimming took 4 bases from V and 8 from J, leaving 13 bases between them. Germline V gene sequence: CDR1 SGHDT, CDR2 YYEEEE. The CDR3 sequence: CASSPLLAHEQFF. The CDR3 coding sequence is TGTGCCAGCAGCCCACTCCTAGCGCATGAGCAGTTCTTC.

This clonotype has a handful of counts. This chain uses TRBV2 with TRBJ2-5; D is ambiguous. Germline loops: CDR1 SNHLY, CDR2 FYNNEI. This CDR3 region has 10 residues. V gave up 6 bases and J gave up 5 bases, with 4 bases separating them. The CDR3 DNA reads TGTGCCAGCAGAACCGAGACCCAGTACTTC. Translated: CASRTETQYF. The entire variable domain, with the rest obtained from reference TRBV2 and TRBJ2-5, is as follows: EPEVTQTPSHQVTQMGQEVILRCVPISNHLYFYWYRQILGQKVEFLVSFYNNEISEKSEIFDDQFSVERPDGSNFTLKIRSTKLEDSAMYFCASRTETQYFGPGTRLLVL.

The rearrangement joins TRBV20-1 to TRBJ1-1; TRBD1 is a possible D gene (5 bases). V lost 5 bases, J lost 6 bases, and 22 bases lay in between. Germline V gene lookup returns CDR1 DFQATT and CDR2 SNEGSKA (reference sequence). The CDR3 has 15 residues. In DNA, the CDR3 is TGCAGTGCTCCAGAGCTGTCCCAGGGAGATTCTGAAGCTTTCTTT. This gives the protein CSAPELSQGDSEAFF.

The J gene is TRBJ1-4, the V gene TRBV6-5; unclear D gene. This CDR3 comprises 16 residues. V lost 0 bases and J 8 bases, leaving 16 bases between the germline ends. CDR1 and CDR2 (germline): MNHEY, SVGAGI. The CDR3 region has the DNA TGTGCCAGCAGTTACTCGACCACTCGGACGGGGGAAAAACTGTTTTTT. Protein product: CASSYSTTRTGEKLFF.

This clonotype was found many times. The chain joins TRBV20-1 to TRBJ2-7; D uncertain. The CDR3 spans 11 residues. Deletions cut 5 bases from V and 4 bases from J, with 9 bases between. The germline V gene has CDR1 DFQATT and CDR2 SNEGSKA (reference sequence). CDR3 amino acids: CSAHAEYEQYF. The DNA for the CDR3 is TGCAGTGCTCACGCTGAATACGAGCAGTACTTC.

This clonotype showed up many times. The chain links TRBV5-1 to TRBJ2-3; 11 nucleotides line up with TRBD2. Unmatched junction bases numbered 9, after V lost 3 bases and J lost 6 bases. CDR3 length: 16 residues. CDR1 SGHRS and CDR2 YFSETQ come from the germline V gene. This CDR3 reads CASSYSSSGGSDTQYF. The CDR3 DNA reads as TGCGCCAGCAGCTATAGCTCTAGCGGGGGGTCCGATACGCAGTATTTT.

This clonotype was counted many times. The chain uses TRBV3-1 and TRBJ2-7, with 9 bases lining up with TRBD2. The CDR3 totals 14 residues. Losses at the gene ends were 4 bases for V and 4 bases for J; bases not matched to a gene: 5. The germline CDR1 and CDR2 sequences are LGHDT and YNNKEL (reference sequence). CDR3 sequence (DNA): TGTGCCAGCAGCCCCTCTAGCGGGACTTACGAGCAGTACTTC. This gives the protein CASSPSSGTYEQYF.

This clonotype was counted at least ten times. This rearrangement joins TRBV5-1 to TRBJ2-2; TRBD2 matches 8 bases. Germline V gene data show CDR1 as SGHRS and CDR2 as YFSETQ. Trimming at V came to 3 bases and at J to 6 bases, leaving 7 bases not matched to a gene. This CDR3 spans 15 amino acids. The CDR3 spells CASSSGGTIAGELFF. The DNA for the CDR3 is TGCGCCAGCAGCTCGGGAGGGACTATCGCCGGGGAGCTGTTTTTT. Combining the CDR3 with reference TRBV5-1 and TRBJ2-2 gives the whole variable domain KAGVTQTPRYLIKTRGQQVTLSCSPISGHRSVSWYQQTPGQGLQFLFEYFSETQRNKGNFPGRFSGRQFSNSRSEMNVSTLELGDSALYLCASSSGGTIAGELFFGEGSRLTVL.